This paragraph reports one TCR beta chain. Its target is unknown. The sample belongs to a study of cytomegalovirus exposure and HLA in healthy donors. Study-level background: Later analysis reported that the 110 or so validation repertoires shared the platform of the roughly 700 first-cohort repertoires. General study points: Some TCR beta chains (164 of them) were listed as cytomegalovirus-associated. Published work reported that the classifier diagnosed cytomegalovirus status with high specificity and sensitivity.

These donors were members of the roughly 120-subject validation cohort, a group separate from the approximately 670-subject first cohort. This CDR3 comprises 13 residues. Trimming pared 2 bases from V and 5 bases from J, leaving 7 bases between. Germline loops: CDR1 MNHEY, CDR2 SVGAGI. Produced via immunoSEQ multiplex PCR; TCRdb's table is partial and in-frame only. The sample has about 310,000 clones, around 90% seen once; the top ten hold around 0.96%. This chain uses TRBV6-5 with TRBJ1-5; D not certain. The sample was PBMCs. The clonotype was recovered from a man aged 25-45 years in good health and CMV-seronegative. CDR3 bases: TGTGCCAGCAGTTACGCAGTCTATCAGCCCCAGCATTTT. It is translated as CASSYAVYQPQHF.